One sample yielded the 5 T cell receptor beta chains listed below, sequenced in a study of cytomegalovirus exposure and HLA in healthy donors. Researchers ran the PCR with 60 Vbeta and 13 Jbeta primers. Profiled with immunoSEQ multiplex PCR; TCRdb holds only in-frame clones, not every one. The repertoire holds 100,000 to 150,000 clones, with about 85% as singletons. Specimen: PBMCs. The receptors stem from a boy aged 5-17 years in good health and CMV-seronegative.

As DNA, the CDR3 is TGTGCCAGCATGGGACAGGGTTGGGAAAAACTGTTTTTT. As protein: CASMGQGWEKLFF. The V gene is TRBV27, the J gene TRBJ1-4; 9 positions match TRBD1. The CDR3 extends over 13 amino acids. V was clipped by 7 bases and J by 8 bases; unmatched bases: 5. CDR1 is MNHEY, CDR2 SMNVEV, per germline (reference sequence).

The V gene is TRBV7-9, the J gene TRBJ1-3; no clear D gene. Germline assignment: CDR1 SEHNR and CDR2 FQNEAQ (reference sequence). Trimming left V 6 bases short and J 0 bases short, with 12 bases between. The CDR3 is 15 residues long. The CDR3 DNA reads TGTGCCAGCAGTTATGATTGGCTCTCTGGAAACACCATATATTTT. Its protein is CASSYDWLSGNTIYF.

This clone was seen many times. In DNA, the CDR3 is TGTGCCAGCAGCTTTGACGGGAACTCTGGGGCCAACGTCCTGACTTTC. Translated: CASSFDGNSGANVLTF. The chain is built from TRBV5-5 and TRBJ2-6; a weak D match, TRBD2 (5 bases). V lost 2 bases, J lost 0 bases, and 9 bases lay in between. From germline, CDR1 is SGHKS and CDR2 YYEKEE (reference sequence). The CDR3 is made up of 16 amino acids.

The chain employs TRBV25-1 and TRBJ2-7, with 8 bases that match TRBD1. Germline CDR1 is MGHDK and CDR2 is SYGVNS. V shed 11 bases, J shed 2 bases, and the junction held 5 bases outside the gene matches. CDR3 length: 12 amino acids. This chain's CDR3 is CASGQGPYEQYF. The CDR3, as DNA: TGTGCCTCCGGACAGGGCCCCTACGAGCAGTACTTC.

The chain joins TRBV5-4 to TRBJ2-5; TRBD2 aligns across 9 bases. The CDR3 is 15 residues long. With V trimmed by 0 bases and J by 1 base, 1 base remained unmatched. Germline CDR1 and CDR2: SGHNT and YYREEE (reference sequence). The CDR3 reads CASSLETSGQETQYF. The DNA for the CDR3 is TGTGCCAGCAGCTTGGAGACTAGCGGCCAAGAGACCCAGTACTTC.